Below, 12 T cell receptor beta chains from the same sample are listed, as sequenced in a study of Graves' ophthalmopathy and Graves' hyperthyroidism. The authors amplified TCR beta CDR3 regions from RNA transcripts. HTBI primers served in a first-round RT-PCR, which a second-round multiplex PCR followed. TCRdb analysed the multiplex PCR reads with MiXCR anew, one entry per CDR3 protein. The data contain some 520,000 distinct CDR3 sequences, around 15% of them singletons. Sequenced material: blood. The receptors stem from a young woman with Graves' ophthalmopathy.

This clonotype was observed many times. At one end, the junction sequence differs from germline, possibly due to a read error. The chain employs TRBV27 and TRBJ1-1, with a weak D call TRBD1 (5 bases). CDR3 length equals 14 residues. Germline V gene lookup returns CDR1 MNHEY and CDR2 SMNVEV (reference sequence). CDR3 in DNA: TGTGCCAGCAGATGGGGCGCGTTGAATACTGAAGCTTTCTTT. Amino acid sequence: CASRWGALNTEAFF.

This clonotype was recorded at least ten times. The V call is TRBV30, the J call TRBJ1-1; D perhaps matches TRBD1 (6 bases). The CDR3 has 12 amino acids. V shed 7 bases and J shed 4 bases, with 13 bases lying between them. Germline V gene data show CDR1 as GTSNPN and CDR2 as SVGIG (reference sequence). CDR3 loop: CALQGLSTEAFF. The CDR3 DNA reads TGTGCCTTACAGGGATTAAGCACTGAAGCTTTCTTT.

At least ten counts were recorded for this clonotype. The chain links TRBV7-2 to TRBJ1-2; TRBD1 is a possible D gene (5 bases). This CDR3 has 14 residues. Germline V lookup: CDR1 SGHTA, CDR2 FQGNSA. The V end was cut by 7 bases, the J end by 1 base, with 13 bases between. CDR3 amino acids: CTSTPTGLNYGYTF. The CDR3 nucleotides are TGTACCAGCACCCCAACGGGACTTAACTATGGCTACACCTTC.

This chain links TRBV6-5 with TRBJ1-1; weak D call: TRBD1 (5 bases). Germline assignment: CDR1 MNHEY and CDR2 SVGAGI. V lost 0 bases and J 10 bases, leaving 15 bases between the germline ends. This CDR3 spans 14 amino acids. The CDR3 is CASSYSGSGPIAFF. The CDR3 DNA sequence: TGTGCCAGCAGTTACTCGGGGTCAGGGCCGATAGCTTTCTTT.

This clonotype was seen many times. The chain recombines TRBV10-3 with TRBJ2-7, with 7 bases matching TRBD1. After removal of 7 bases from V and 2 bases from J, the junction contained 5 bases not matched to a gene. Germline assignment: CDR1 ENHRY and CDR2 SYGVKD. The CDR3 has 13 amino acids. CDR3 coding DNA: TGTGCCATCACCAGGGACAGTACCTACGAGCAGTACTTC. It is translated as CAITRDSTYEQYF.

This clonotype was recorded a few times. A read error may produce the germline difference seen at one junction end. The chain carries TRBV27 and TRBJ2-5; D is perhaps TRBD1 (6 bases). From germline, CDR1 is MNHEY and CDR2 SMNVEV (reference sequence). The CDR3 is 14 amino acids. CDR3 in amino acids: CASGLQGPQETQYF. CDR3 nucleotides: TGTGCCAGCGGTTTGCAGGGGCCCCAAGAGACCCAGTACTTC.

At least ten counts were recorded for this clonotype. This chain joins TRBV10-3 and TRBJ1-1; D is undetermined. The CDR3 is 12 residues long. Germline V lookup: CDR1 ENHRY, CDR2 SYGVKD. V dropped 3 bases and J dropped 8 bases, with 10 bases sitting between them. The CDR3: CAISDNAQEAFF. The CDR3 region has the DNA TGTGCCATCAGTGATAACGCACAAGAAGCTTTCTTT.

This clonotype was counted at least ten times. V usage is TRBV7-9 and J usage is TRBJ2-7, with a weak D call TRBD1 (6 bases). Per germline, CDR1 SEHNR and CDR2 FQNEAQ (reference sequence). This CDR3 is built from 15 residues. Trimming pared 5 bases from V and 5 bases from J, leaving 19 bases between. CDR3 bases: TGTGCCAGCAGCCCCGGGCCAGGGACAATGGACGAGCAGTACTTC. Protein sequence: CASSPGPGTMDEQYF.

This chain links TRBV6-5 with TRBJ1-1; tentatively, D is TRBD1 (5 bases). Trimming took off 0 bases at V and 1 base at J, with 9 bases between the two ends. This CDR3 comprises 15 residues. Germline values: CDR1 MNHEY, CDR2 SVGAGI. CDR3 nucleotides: TGTGCCAGCAGTTACTCGATCCAGGGGAACACTGAAGCTTTCTTT. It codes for CASSYSIQGNTEAFF.

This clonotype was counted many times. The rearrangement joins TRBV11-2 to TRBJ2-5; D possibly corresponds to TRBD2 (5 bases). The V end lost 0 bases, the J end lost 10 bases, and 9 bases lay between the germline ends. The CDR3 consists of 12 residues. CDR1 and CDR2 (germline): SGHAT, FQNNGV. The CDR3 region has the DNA TGTGCCAGCAGCTTAGATCGGGGAGACCAGTACTTC. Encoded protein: CASSLDRGDQYF.

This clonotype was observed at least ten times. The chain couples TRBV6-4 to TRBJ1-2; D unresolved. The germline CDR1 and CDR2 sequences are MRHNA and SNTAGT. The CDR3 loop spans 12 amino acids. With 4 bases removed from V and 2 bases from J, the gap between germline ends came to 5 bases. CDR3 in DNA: TGTGCCAGCAGTGCAGAAAACTATGGCTACACCTTC. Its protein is CASSAENYGYTF.

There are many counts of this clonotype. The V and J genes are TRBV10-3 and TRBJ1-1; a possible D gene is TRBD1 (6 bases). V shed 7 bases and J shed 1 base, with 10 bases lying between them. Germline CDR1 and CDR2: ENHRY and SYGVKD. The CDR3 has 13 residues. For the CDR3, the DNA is TGTGCCATCACTCGGACAGAGAACACTGAAGCTTTCTTT. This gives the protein CAITRTENTEAFF.